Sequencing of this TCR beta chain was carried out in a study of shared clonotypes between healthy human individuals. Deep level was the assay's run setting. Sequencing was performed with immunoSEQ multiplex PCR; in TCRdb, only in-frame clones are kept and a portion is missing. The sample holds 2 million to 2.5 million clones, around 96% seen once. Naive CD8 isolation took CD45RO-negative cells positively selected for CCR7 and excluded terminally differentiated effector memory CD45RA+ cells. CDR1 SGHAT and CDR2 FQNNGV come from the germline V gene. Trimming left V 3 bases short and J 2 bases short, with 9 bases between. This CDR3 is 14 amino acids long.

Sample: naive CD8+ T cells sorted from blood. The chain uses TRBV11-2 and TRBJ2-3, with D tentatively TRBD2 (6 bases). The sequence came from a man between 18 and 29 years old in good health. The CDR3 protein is CASSFPSDTDTQYF. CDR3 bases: TGTGCCAGCAGCTTCCCTAGCGACACAGATACGCAGTATTTT.